Listed below are T cell receptor beta chains from one sample, sequenced in a study of Ad26.COV2.S vaccination and SARS-CoV-2 variants. Clones were sequenced by immunoSEQ multiplex PCR, and TCRdb holds only the in-frame ones, with some missing. Among fewer than 900,000 clones, roughly 90% were seen once, and the ten largest hold nearly 1.5%. Sequences were derived from peripheral blood, sampled in a trial of Ad26.COV2.S vaccine versus placebo. These receptors were collected from a person between 18 and 59 years old who received the Ad26.COV2.S COVID-19 vaccine or a placebo. CDR3s include the opening cysteine and the closing phenylalanine or tryptophan. D genes are given only for firm matches. Rows may omit the clone size; those that give it use once, few, many or a size class.

TRBV6-5,TRBJ1-2,once,.,CASSLGLSYGYTF,TGTGCCAGCAGCCTCGGGCTTTCCTATGGCTACACCTTC
TRBV6-5,TRBJ2-7,.,.,CASTPGNSEQYF,TGTGCCAGCACTCCCGGCAACTCTGAGCAGTACTTC
TRBV11-3,TRBJ2-1,.,.,CASSELGENEQFF,TGTGCCAGCAGCGAATTAGGGGAAAATGAGCAGTTCTTC
TRBV23-1,TRBJ2-6,.,.,CASNPPGAPGANVLTF,TGCGCCAGCAACCCCCCGGGGGCACCTGGGGCCAACGTCCTGACTTTC
TRBV19,TRBJ1-4,.,TRBD1,CASSGQDGEKLFF,TGTGCCAGTTCCGGACAGGACGGGGAAAAACTGTTTTTT
TRBV2,TRBJ1-5,.,.,CASSEMEWVNQPQHF,TGTGCCAGCAGTGAAATGGAATGGGTCAATCAGCCCCAGCATTTT
TRBV14,TRBJ2-1,.,.,CASDAGQNTYSYNEQFF,TGTGCCAGCGATGCGGGACAGAATACCTACTCCTACAATGAGCAGTTCTTC
TRBV5-1,TRBJ1-5,once,TRBD1,CASRKGADQPQHF,TGCGCCAGCAGGAAGGGGGCCGATCAGCCCCAGCATTTT
TRBV7-3,TRBJ1-1,.,.,CASSTQGDTEAFF,TGTGCCAGCAGCACCCAGGGAGACACTGAAGCTTTCTTT
TRBV7-2,TRBJ2-7,.,.,CASSRAPGQPLGEQYF,TGTGCCAGCAGTCGCGCCCCCGGACAGCCGCTGGGTGAGCAGTACTTC
TRBV25-1,TRBJ1-3,.,.,CASSPPGHGGGTIYF,TGTGCCAGCAGTCCCCCGGGACATGGGGGCGGCACCATATATTTT
TRBV20-1,TRBJ1-2,.,.,CSANFNYGYTF,TGCAGTGCTAATTTTAACTATGGCTACACCTTC
TRBV9,TRBJ2-2,.,.,CASSVQGRDTGELFF,TGTGCCAGCAGCGTACAGGGCCGGGACACCGGGGAGCTGTTTTTT
TRBV29-1,TRBJ2-1,.,TRBD2,CSVKGLAGANEQFF,TGCAGCGTTAAGGGACTAGCGGGGGCCAATGAGCAGTTCTTC